What follows are 9 T cell receptor beta chains derived from one specimen sequenced in a study of T cell responses to AZD1222 COVID-19 vaccine. Only in-frame clones appear in the TCRdb table, and some are missing; sequencing was by immunoSEQ multiplex PCR. The data hold about 140,000 clones, with about 90% observed a single time. Sequenced material: peripheral blood, taken 28 days after the second dose of the MenACWY control vaccine. These receptors all come from an adult who received the MenACWY meningococcal vaccine as a control.

This rearrangement joins TRBV6-1 to TRBJ2-5; 7 bases are a match to TRBD1. The CDR3 is made up of 14 amino acids. Germline V gene lookup returns CDR1 MNHNS and CDR2 SASEGT. J was trimmed by 1 base and V by 5 bases; bases with no gene match: 4. CDR3 nucleotide sequence: TGTGCCAGCAGTCGGGACAGTTTCCAAGAGACCCAGTACTTC. This translates into CASSRDSFQETQYF.

The V and J genes are TRBV3-1 (or the pseudogene TRBV3-2) and TRBJ2-5, with D tentatively TRBD1 (5 bases). Germline lookup yields CDR1 LGHDT and CDR2 YNNKEL (reference sequence). The V and J ends lost 3 bases and 3 bases respectively, with 8 bases between them. CDR3 length equals 13 residues. CDR3 bases: TGTGCCAGCAGCCAGGGCAGGGAAGAGACCCAGTACTTC. Translation gives CASSQGREETQYF.

Notes on this clone: The sample has other DNA sequences that encode this CDR3 too. The J gene is TRBJ1-6, the V gene TRBV3-1 (or the pseudogene TRBV3-2); 8 bases are a match to TRBD1. In germline, CDR1 is LGHDT, CDR2 YNNKEL (reference sequence). The CDR3 extends over 14 amino acids. V gave up 1 base and J gave up 7 bases; unmatched junction bases: 0. The CDR3 nucleotides are TGTGCCAGCAGCCAAGGACAGGGGAATTCACCCCTCCACTTT. Translation gives CASSQGQGNSPLHF.

The rearrangement joins TRBV3-1 (or the pseudogene TRBV3-2) to TRBJ1-4, with D hard to call. V was clipped by 1 base and J by 8 bases, with 8 bases between them. In germline, CDR1 is LGHDT, CDR2 YNNKEL (reference sequence). The CDR3 runs 13 residues. The CDR3 DNA is TGTGCCAGCAGCCAAGGGGCAGGAGAAAAACTGTTTTTT. The encoded protein is CASSQGAGEKLFF.

This chain connects TRBV18 to TRBJ1-1; maybe TRBD1 (6 bases). V was pared by 5 bases and J by 1 base, with 8 bases between. The CDR3 covers 13 residues. Germline CDR1 KGHSH, CDR2 LQKENI. The CDR3: CASSTTGNTEAFF. CDR3 in DNA: TGTGCCAGCTCAACGACAGGGAACACTGAAGCTTTCTTT.

The J gene is TRBJ2-2, the V gene TRBV9, with a possible D match to TRBD1 (6 bases). Germline V gene sequence: CDR1 SGDLS, CDR2 YYNGEE. There are 16 residues in the CDR3. Trimming stripped 0 bases from V and 3 bases from J, with 12 bases between. The CDR3 loop is CASSVAGTSYTGELFF. DNA of the CDR3: TGTGCCAGCAGCGTAGCCGGGACATCATACACCGGGGAGCTGTTTTTT.

The gene calls are TRBV6-2 or TRBV6-3 and TRBJ2-3; 12 bases line up with TRBD2. The V gene end was trimmed by 2 bases and the J gene end by 5 bases; junction bases not matched to a gene: 2. The length of the CDR3 is 15 residues. Germline CDR1 is MNHEY and CDR2 is SVGEGT. The CDR3 reads CASSYGGLAGDTQYF. CDR3 DNA sequence: TGTGCCAGCAGTTACGGGGGACTAGCGGGAGATACGCAGTATTTT.

The CDR3 protein is CASSFFGLGDSYEQYF. The DNA of the CDR3 is TGTGCCAGCAGCTTTTTCGGGTTGGGGGATTCCTACGAGCAGTACTTC. The chain links TRBV7-9 to TRBJ2-7; D may correspond to TRBD1 or TRBD2 (5 bases each). The CDR3 spans 16 residues. CDR1 and CDR2 (germline): SEHNR, FQNEAQ (reference sequence). V was cut by 3 bases and J by 1 base, with 16 bases left in between.

The chain is built from TRBV13 and TRBJ1-2; D unclear. The CDR3 sequence is 14 residues long. The V and J ends lost 0 bases and 2 bases respectively, with 7 bases between them. The germline V gene has CDR1 PRHDT and CDR2 FYEKMQ (reference sequence). The CDR3 nucleotides read TGTGCCAGCAGCTTAGGAAACGCCAACTATGGCTACACCTTC. This translates into CASSLGNANYGYTF.